The next 17 T cell receptor beta chains were all read from a single sample in a study of T cell responses to AZD1222 COVID-19 vaccine. Using immunoSEQ multiplex PCR, the repertoire was profiled, and TCRdb retains in-frame clones only, with some absent. The sample lists 180,000 or so clones; approximately 90% were seen once. The sample consisted of peripheral blood, taken 28 days after the second AZD1222 dose. All receptors derive from an adult who received the AZD1222 COVID-19 vaccine.

The sample holds a few counts of this clone. The chain recombines TRBV3-1 (or the pseudogene TRBV3-2) with TRBJ1-4; D may be TRBD1 (5 bases). V lost 2 bases, J lost 7 bases, and 17 bases lay in between. Germline lookup yields CDR1 LGHDT and CDR2 YNNKEL (reference sequence). The CDR3 has 16 amino acids. As DNA, the CDR3 is TGTGCCAGCAGCCAATTCATTGACAGAAACGGTGAAAAACTGTTTTTT. Its translation: CASSQFIDRNGEKLFF.

The chain is built from TRBV3-1 (or the pseudogene TRBV3-2) and TRBJ2-2, with D maybe TRBD1 (5 bases). Per the germline V gene, CDR1 is LGHDT and CDR2 is YNNKEL (reference sequence). Trimming removed 2 bases at V and 6 bases at J, with 7 bases between. The CDR3 is 13 residues long. The CDR3 DNA sequence: TGTGCCAGCAGCCAAAGGGGTGCCGGGGAGCTGTTTTTT. It translates to CASSQRGAGELFF.

The chain employs TRBV30 and TRBJ1-2; no reliable D call. Germline values: CDR1 GTSNPN, CDR2 SVGIG (reference sequence). Trimming shortened V by 0 bases and J by 8 bases, and 7 bases separated the two germline ends. The CDR3 contains 11 residues. DNA of the CDR3: TGTGCCTGGAGTGTAGGATCAGGCTACACCTTC. This sequence encodes CAWSVGSGYTF.

Only one count was recorded for this clone. V usage is TRBV18 and J usage is TRBJ1-6, with 8 bases identical to TRBD1. Germline assignment: CDR1 KGHSH and CDR2 LQKENI. The CDR3 loop spans 15 amino acids. V was clipped by 5 bases and J by 6 bases; unmatched bases: 6. CDR3 sequence reads: CASSKDRAFNSPLHF. The CDR3 DNA reads TGTGCCAGCTCAAAGGACAGGGCTTTTAATTCACCCCTCCACTTT. The full variable domain, completed using reference TRBV18 and TRBJ1-6, is NAGVMQNPRHLVRRRGQEARLRCSPMKGHSHVYWYRQLPEEGLKFMVYLQKENIIDESGMPKERFSAEFPKEGPSILRIQQVVRGDSAAYFCASSKDRAFNSPLHFGNGTRLTVT.

The chain carries TRBV3-1 (or the pseudogene TRBV3-2) and TRBJ1-5; weak D call: TRBD1 (6 bases). The V gene's germline CDR1 is LGHDT and CDR2 YNNKEL (reference sequence). With 0 bases removed from V and 9 bases from J, the gap between germline ends came to 12 bases. This CDR3 comprises 14 residues. The CDR3, as DNA: TGTGCCAGCAGCCAAGATCGAACAGGGAGGCCCCAGCATTTT. It encodes CASSQDRTGRPQHF.

The J gene is TRBJ1-2, the V gene TRBV6-2 or TRBV6-3; no clear D gene. The germline V gene encodes CDR1 MNHEY and CDR2 SVGEGT. V was pared by 5 bases and J by 0 bases, with 4 bases between. The CDR3 consists of 12 residues. CDR3 residues: CASSQANYGYTF. The CDR3 DNA sequence: TGTGCCAGCAGTCAAGCTAACTATGGCTACACCTTC.

The chain is built from TRBV6-2 or TRBV6-3 and TRBJ1-2, with D perhaps matching TRBD1 (5 bases). The CDR3 contains 13 residues. Trimming pared 5 bases from V and 3 bases from J, leaving 10 bases between. Per germline, CDR1 MNHEY and CDR2 SVGEGT. CDR3 in DNA: TGTGCCAGCAGTGACACAGGTTACTATGGCTACACCTTC. Amino acid sequence: CASSDTGYYGYTF.

J is TRBJ2-1 and V is TRBV29-1; D unclear. This CDR3 comprises 13 residues. The V gene's germline CDR1 is SQVTM and CDR2 ANQGSEA. Trimming shortened V by 5 bases and J by 6 bases, and 14 bases separated the two germline ends. The CDR3 region is CSVRLDGFNEQFF. DNA for the CDR3: TGCAGCGTTAGATTGGATGGGTTCAATGAGCAGTTCTTC.

This clone is a singleton in its sample. The chain is built from TRBV5-1 and TRBJ2-5, with a possible D match to TRBD2 (6 bases). Looked up from germline, CDR1 is SGHRS and CDR2 is YFSETQ. The CDR3 totals 16 residues. The V end lost 5 bases, the J end lost 1 base, and 18 bases lay between the germline ends. In DNA form, the CDR3 reads TGCGCCAGCAGTCCCGATAGCGGACTTTCCCAAGAGACCCAGTACTTC. It yields the protein CASSPDSGLSQETQYF.

The chain uses TRBV7-8 and TRBJ2-7; D is unresolved. The germline gives CDR1 SGHVS, CDR2 FQNEAQ. V was clipped by 3 bases and J by 3 bases, with 6 bases between them. The CDR3 spans 12 residues. CDR3 region: CASSFDVYEQYF. The CDR3 DNA sequence: TGTGCCAGCAGCTTTGATGTCTACGAGCAGTACTTC.

The chain couples TRBV12-5 to TRBJ1-3; D is unclear. Germline assignment: CDR1 LGHNT and CDR2 FRNRAP. Trimming pared 7 bases from V and 2 bases from J, leaving 18 bases between. The CDR3 consists of 16 residues. The CDR3 sequence is CASVREGITPGNTIYF. The DNA of the CDR3 is TGTGCTAGTGTCCGAGAGGGTATAACTCCTGGAAACACCATATATTTT.

The V and J genes are TRBV14 and TRBJ2-2; a weak D match, TRBD2 (6 bases). This CDR3 has 21 amino acids. Between the trimmed V and J ends, which lost 6 bases and 3 bases, there was a span of 32 bases. Germline V gene lookup returns CDR1 SGHDN and CDR2 FVKESK. The chain's CDR3 is CASSSGPGSGRRDSYTGELFF. DNA of the CDR3: TGTGCCAGCAGTTCAGGTCCCGGCTCAGGCAGGCGGGATAGTTACACCGGGGAGCTGTTTTTT.

This chain uses TRBV10-3 with TRBJ1-2; possible D gene TRBD1, 6 bases. The CDR3 is 14 amino acids. V was trimmed by 2 bases and J by 3 bases, leaving 10 bases between them. Germline CDR1 reads ENHRY; CDR2 reads SYGVKD. As DNA, the CDR3 is TGTGCCATCAGTGAGGAACAGGGCTACTATGGCTACACCTTC. Protein: CAISEEQGYYGYTF.

The J gene is TRBJ1-5, the V gene TRBV19; D may be TRBD1 (5 bases). The CDR3 extends over 14 amino acids. V was pared by 5 bases and J by 8 bases, with 16 bases between. CDR1 is LNHDA and CDR2 is SQIVND in the germline V gene (reference sequence). Written as DNA, the CDR3 is TGTGCCAGTAGTTCCGACAGACCGAGAGAGCCCCAGCATTTT. Translation gives CASSSDRPREPQHF.

The chain couples TRBV3-1 (or the pseudogene TRBV3-2) to TRBJ2-1, with 8 nucleotides matching TRBD1. The germline gives CDR1 LGHDT, CDR2 YNNKEL (reference sequence). The CDR3 has 16 residues. V trimming: 2 bases; J trimming: 7 bases; junction bases outside the gene matches: 10. CDR3 bases: TGTGCCAGCAGCCAACAGACAGGGGTGGTGGAAAATGAGCAGTTCTTC. It specifies CASSQQTGVVENEQFF.

V and J are TRBV25-1 and TRBJ1-6, with no clear D. The CDR3 covers 15 residues. V was shortened by 7 bases and J by 5 bases, with 15 bases between the two germline ends. Germline V gives CDR1 MGHDK, CDR2 SYGVNS. CDR3 nucleotides: TGTGCCAGCACTCTGGGTGGAATTAATAATTCACCCCTCCACTTT. Translating gives CASTLGGINNSPLHF.

This sequence joins TRBV5-4 and TRBJ2-3; 9 nucleotides line up with TRBD2. Germline V gene lookup returns CDR1 SGHNT and CDR2 YYREEE (reference sequence). With 4 bases clipped from V and 3 bases from J, the junction kept 6 bases outside the gene matches. CDR3 length equals 15 residues. CDR3 in DNA: TGTGCCAGCAGCCAGGGACTAGCTGGTACAGATACGCAGTATTTT. Translating gives CASSQGLAGTDTQYF.